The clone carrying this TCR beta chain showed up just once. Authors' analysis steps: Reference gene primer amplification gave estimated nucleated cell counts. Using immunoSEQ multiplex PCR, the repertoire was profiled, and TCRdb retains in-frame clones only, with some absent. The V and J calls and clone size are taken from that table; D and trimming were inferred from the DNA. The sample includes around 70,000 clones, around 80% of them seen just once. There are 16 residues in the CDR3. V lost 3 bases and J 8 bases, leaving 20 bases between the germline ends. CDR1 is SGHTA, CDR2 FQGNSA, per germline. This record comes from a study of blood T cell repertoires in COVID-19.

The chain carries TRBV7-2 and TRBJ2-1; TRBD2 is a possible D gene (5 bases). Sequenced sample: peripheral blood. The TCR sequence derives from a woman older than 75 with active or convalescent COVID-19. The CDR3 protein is CASSLASSPLGYEQFF. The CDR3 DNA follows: TGTGCCAGCAGCTTGGCTAGCTCCCCCTTGGGATATGAGCAGTTCTTC.